Each of the 25 T cell receptor beta chains below was sequenced from the same sample in a study of blood T cell repertoires in COVID-19. The method was immunoSEQ multiplex PCR; TCRdb's version includes in-frame clones alone and lacks a portion of them. The sample holds 140,000 to 150,000 clones; more than 75% are singletons and the top ten take over 8.5%. The sequenced sample consisted of peripheral blood. The receptors stem from a woman between 50 and 59 years old with active or convalescent COVID-19.

This sequence joins TRBV6-5 and TRBJ1-1; maybe TRBD1 (6 bases). This CDR3 is built from 14 residues. V lost 4 bases and J 3 bases, leaving 12 bases between the germline ends. Germline CDR1 is MNHEY and CDR2 is SVGAGI. The CDR3 reads CASSSLQGYTEAFF. For the CDR3, the DNA is TGTGCCAGCAGTTCCTTACAGGGTTACACTGAAGCTTTCTTT.

The chain uses TRBV3-1 (or the pseudogene TRBV3-2) and TRBJ1-2, with a tentative D call TRBD1 (6 bases). The V gene's germline CDR1 is LGHDT and CDR2 YNNKEL (reference sequence). The CDR3 length is 14 residues. V shed 2 bases and J shed 4 bases, with 11 bases lying between them. The CDR3 loop reads CASSQTGQFYGYTF. The DNA for the CDR3 is TGTGCCAGCAGCCAAACCGGACAGTTCTATGGCTACACCTTC.

The V call is TRBV6-2 or TRBV6-3, the J call TRBJ2-5; TRBD2 matches 9 bases. The trim removed 3 bases at V and 5 bases at J, leaving 7 bases unmatched. The CDR3 covers 15 residues. In germline, CDR1 is MNHEY, CDR2 SVGEGT. In DNA, the CDR3 is TGTGCCAGCAGTTATGTAGCGGGAGATTGGGAGACCCAGTACTTC. Translation: CASSYVAGDWETQYF.

The V gene is TRBV4-3, the J gene TRBJ1-5; D gene ambiguous. V gave up 4 bases and J gave up 5 bases, with 9 bases separating them. The CDR3 loop spans 13 amino acids. Germline-derived CDR1 and CDR2 are LGHNA and YSLEER. The DNA for the CDR3 is TGCGCCAGCAGCCGAGGGCCGGATCAGCCCCAGCATTTT. This translates into CASSRGPDQPQHF.

This sequence joins TRBV30 and TRBJ1-6; D possibly corresponds to TRBD1 (5 bases). This CDR3 is 14 amino acids long. Germline V CDR1 and CDR2: GTSNPN, SVGIG (reference sequence). The V and J ends lost 5 bases and 9 bases respectively, with 17 bases between them. Here the CDR3 reads CAWGTGGNFSPLHF. The CDR3 bases are TGTGCCTGGGGGACGGGGGGGAATTTTTCACCCCTCCACTTT.

This chain uses TRBV7-2 with TRBJ1-2, with D possibly TRBD1 on 5 matching bases. CDR3 size: 15 residues. The V gene lost 5 bases and the J gene lost 4 bases, with 17 bases spanning the gap. CDR1 and CDR2 from the germline V gene are SGHTA and FQGNSA. The CDR3 reads CASSPPPGNSYGYTF. CDR3 in DNA: TGTGCCAGCAGCCCCCCCCCAGGGAACTCCTATGGCTACACCTTC.

This clone has a single count. CDR3 loop: CASSQDLLVVNGYTF. The CDR3 coding sequence is TGTGCCAGCAGCCAAGATTTGTTGGTAGTTAATGGCTACACCTTC. This chain joins TRBV4-2 and TRBJ1-2; D unclear. Per the germline V gene, CDR1 is LGHNA and CDR2 is YNFKEQ. Trimming removed 0 bases from V and 6 bases from J, with 14 bases in between. This CDR3 has 15 amino acids.

The chain uses TRBV9 and TRBJ1-2; no reliable D call. The CDR3 has 12 amino acids. Trimming pared 5 bases from V and 6 bases from J, leaving 11 bases between. Germline CDR1 is SGDLS and CDR2 is YYNGEE. This CDR3 is CASSGVGDGYTF. CDR3 DNA sequence: TGTGCCAGCAGTGGAGTCGGGGATGGCTACACCTTC.

This rearrangement joins TRBV29-1 to TRBJ1-1; 7 bases fit TRBD1. Germline trimming cut 6 bases from V and 1 base from J; bases unmatched to any gene: 2. Germline V gives CDR1 SQVTM, CDR2 ANQGSEA. The CDR3 is 12 amino acids. The CDR3 DNA is TGCAGCGTCAGACAGGGGAACACTGAAGCTTTCTTT. Its translation is CSVRQGNTEAFF.

This clone has just a few counts. The gene calls are TRBV4-1 and TRBJ2-1; 12 positions match TRBD2. With 0 bases clipped from V and 9 bases from J, the junction kept 6 bases outside the gene matches. CDR3 size: 16 residues. The germline V gene has CDR1 MGHRA and CDR2 YSYEKL. CDR3 amino acids: CASSQEISSGRVEQFF. The CDR3 coding sequence is TGCGCCAGCAGCCAAGAGATCTCTAGCGGGAGGGTTGAGCAGTTCTTC.

V is TRBV12-3 or TRBV12-4 and J is TRBJ1-1; D gene uncertain. The ends were cut back, 0 bases at V and 11 bases at J, with 7 bases in the middle. This CDR3 comprises 11 residues. The CDR3 DNA reads TGTGCCAGCAGTTTAGCCGGGGAGGCTTTCTTT. Protein sequence: CASSLAGEAFF.

The V gene is TRBV28, the J gene TRBJ1-5, with a weak D call TRBD1 (6 bases). CDR3 length equals 12 residues. V lost 7 bases to trimming and J lost 2 bases, with 6 bases between them. CDR1 is MDHEN and CDR2 is SYDVKM in the germline V gene. The CDR3 DNA reads as TGTGCCAGCACAGGGGGCAATCAGCCCCAGCATTTT. This encodes CASTGGNQPQHF.

V is TRBV7-2 and J is TRBJ2-1; possible D gene TRBD2, 6 bases. The V and J ends lost 5 bases and 4 bases respectively, with 18 bases between them. Germline V lookup: CDR1 SGHTA, CDR2 FQGNSA. The CDR3 sequence is 16 residues long. The CDR3 loop reads CASSPEEGLGYNEQFF. CDR3 in DNA: TGTGCCAGCAGCCCAGAGGAGGGGCTCGGATACAATGAGCAGTTCTTC.

The chain uses TRBV28 and TRBJ2-1; 11 positions agree with TRBD2. From germline, CDR1 is MDHEN and CDR2 SYDVKM. The junction had 4 bases not matched to a gene; V was cut back by 6 bases and J by 12 bases. This CDR3 region has 12 residues. CDR3 amino acids: CASRVTSGRQFF. In nucleotides, the CDR3 is TGTGCCAGCAGGGTTACTAGCGGGAGGCAGTTCTTC. Variable domain in full (rest from reference TRBV28 and TRBJ2-1): DVKVTQSSRYLVKRTGEKVFLECVQDMDHENMFWYRQDPGLGLRLIYFSYDVKMKEKGDIPEGYSVSREKKERFSLILESASTNQTSMYLCASRVTSGRQFFGPGTRLTVL.

The chain has TRBV11-1 and TRBJ1-1, with a tentative D call TRBD1 (5 bases). Germline V gene sequence: CDR1 SGHAT, CDR2 FQDESV (reference sequence). The CDR3 length is 14 residues. V was pared by 9 bases and J by 5 bases, with 19 bases between. This CDR3 reads CASADMIGWTEAFF. CDR3 nucleotide sequence: TGTGCCAGTGCGGACATGATAGGCTGGACTGAAGCTTTCTTT.

This clone was found once. V usage is TRBV6-5 and J usage is TRBJ2-7; 10 positions agree with TRBD1. Trimming removed 6 bases from V and 2 bases from J; junction bases left unmatched: 4. The CDR3 extends over 14 amino acids. CDR1 is MNHEY and CDR2 is SVGAGI in the germline V gene. The CDR3 reads CASRNGQGAYEQYF. The CDR3, as DNA: TGTGCCAGCAGAAATGGACAGGGGGCCTACGAGCAGTACTTC.

As regards this clone: The junction departs from the called germline gene at one end, perhaps through a read error. V and J are TRBV6-5 and TRBJ1-1, with 10 bases fitting TRBD1. Per germline, CDR1 MNHEY and CDR2 SVGAGI. The CDR3 extends over 14 amino acids. CDR3 region: CASSRQGADTEVFF. As DNA, the CDR3 is TGTGCCAGCAGCAGACAGGGGGCCGACACTGAAGTTTTCTTT.

The rearrangement links TRBV27 to TRBJ1-5; D remains ambiguous. This CDR3 spans 14 amino acids. CDR1 MNHEY and CDR2 SMNVEV come from the germline V gene (reference sequence). V lost 0 bases to trimming and J lost 5 bases, with 8 bases between them. The CDR3 protein is CASSLSVGDQPQHF. The CDR3 bases are TGTGCCAGCAGTTTATCTGTCGGGGATCAGCCCCAGCATTTT.

The V and J genes are TRBV30 and TRBJ1-5, with TRBD1 identical over 7 bases. The CDR3 extends over 13 amino acids. Germline V gene lookup returns CDR1 GTSNPN and CDR2 SVGIG (reference sequence). V was pared by 3 bases and J by 1 base, with 0 bases of the junction left unmatched. CDR3 DNA: TGTGCCTGGAGGACAGGGAGCAATCAGCCCCAGCATTTT. It yields the protein CAWRTGSNQPQHF.

The chain has TRBV7-2 and TRBJ2-3; D is possibly TRBD2 (5 bases). The V end lost 5 bases, the J end lost 2 bases, and 11 bases lay between the germline ends. Per the germline V gene, CDR1 is SGHTA and CDR2 is FQGNSA. The CDR3 length is 14 residues. CDR3 in DNA: TGTGCCAGCAGCCCGAGAGGGCTCACAGATACGCAGTATTTT. This codes for CASSPRGLTDTQYF.

The chain combines TRBV12-3 or TRBV12-4 with TRBJ2-7; TRBD1 might be the D (5 bases). The CDR3 spans 13 residues. The V and J ends lost 1 base and 1 base respectively, with 5 bases between them. CDR3 loop: CASSLGQSYEQYF. In DNA form, the CDR3 reads TGTGCCAGCAGTTTAGGACAGTCCTACGAGCAGTACTTC.

The genes are TRBV7-9 and TRBJ1-2; 7 bases match TRBD1. Germline V CDR1 and CDR2: SEHNR, FQNEAQ (reference sequence). Germline trimming cut 4 bases from V and 3 bases from J; bases unmatched to any gene: 8. CDR3 length: 15 residues. The DNA for the CDR3 is TGTGCCAGCAGCTCCTCGACAGGGATGTACTATGGCTACACCTTC. This gives the protein CASSSSTGMYYGYTF.

V usage is TRBV29-1 and J usage is TRBJ1-2, with TRBD1 matching 9 bases. The CDR3 has 13 amino acids. Trimming at V came to 7 bases and at J to 5 bases, leaving 8 bases not matched to a gene. Germline CDR1 reads SQVTM; CDR2 reads ANQGSEA. The CDR3 region is CSATRQGGYGYTF. Here the CDR3 DNA reads TGCAGCGCTACTAGACAGGGGGGTTATGGCTACACCTTC.

V is TRBV27 and J is TRBJ1-1; no definite D call. Trimming cost V 4 bases and J 9 bases, with 21 bases left between them. The CDR3 has 15 amino acids. CDR1 is MNHEY, CDR2 SMNVEV, per germline (reference sequence). CDR3 DNA: TGTGCCAGCAGTTCAAGTCGACGGGGAACTGGGAAAGCTTTCTTT. Translation: CASSSSRRGTGKAFF.

The V gene is TRBV11-3, the J gene TRBJ2-5, with 9 positions matching TRBD1. The CDR3 spans 17 residues. CDR1 and CDR2 from the germline V gene are SGHNT and YENEEA. The junction had 14 bases not matched to a gene; V was cut back by 4 bases and J by 5 bases. As DNA, the CDR3 is TGTGCCAGCAGCTCTCCGGTCCCGGGACAGGGTTCCGAGACCCAGTACTTC. Translating it yields CASSSPVPGQGSETQYF. Drawing the rest from reference TRBV11-3 and TRBJ2-5, the complete variable domain is EAGVVQSPRYKIIEKKQPVAFWCNPISGHNTLYWYLQNLGQGPELLIRYENEEAVDDSQLPKDRFSAERLKGVDSTLKIQPAELGDSAVYLCASSSPVPGQGSETQYFGPGTRLLVL.